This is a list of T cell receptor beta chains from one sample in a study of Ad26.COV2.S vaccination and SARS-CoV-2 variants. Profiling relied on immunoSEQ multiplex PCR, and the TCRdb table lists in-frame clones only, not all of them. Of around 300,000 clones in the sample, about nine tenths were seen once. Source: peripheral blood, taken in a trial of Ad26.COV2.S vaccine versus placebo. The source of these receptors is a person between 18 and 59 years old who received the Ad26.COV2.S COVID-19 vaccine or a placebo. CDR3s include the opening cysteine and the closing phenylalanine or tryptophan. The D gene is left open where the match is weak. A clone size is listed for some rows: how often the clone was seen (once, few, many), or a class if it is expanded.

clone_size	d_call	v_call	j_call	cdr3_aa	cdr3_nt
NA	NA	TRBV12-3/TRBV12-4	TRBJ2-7	CASSPQRGVSLYF	TGTGCCAGCAGTCCGCAGAGGGGGGTGAGCTTGTACTTC
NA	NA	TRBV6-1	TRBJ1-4	CASSEPFGGADEKLFF	TGTGCCAGCAGTGAACCCTTCGGGGGGGCGGATGAAAAACTGTTTTTT
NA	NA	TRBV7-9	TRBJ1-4	CASSPSGETNEKLFF	TGTGCCAGCAGCCCATCAGGGGAAACTAATGAAAAACTGTTTTTT
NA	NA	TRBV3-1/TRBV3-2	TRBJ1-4	CASSQDTGLAEKLFF	TGTGCCAGCAGCCAAGATACAGGGCTAGCTGAAAAACTGTTTTTT
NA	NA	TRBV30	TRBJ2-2	CAWSSGVGTGELFF	TGTGCCTGGAGTTCTGGGGTAGGCACCGGGGAGCTGTTTTTT
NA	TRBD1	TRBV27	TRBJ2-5	CASSPDRGQETQYF	TGTGCCAGCAGCCCAGACAGGGGTCAAGAGACCCAGTACTTC
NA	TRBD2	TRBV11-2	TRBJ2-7	CASSLARGGLYEQYF	TGTGCCAGCAGCTTAGCACGGGGGGGCCTCTACGAGCAGTACTTC
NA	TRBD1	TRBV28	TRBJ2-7	CASSFSLDRGTYEQYF	TGTGCCAGCAGTTTCTCCCTGGACAGGGGTACCTACGAGCAGTACTTC
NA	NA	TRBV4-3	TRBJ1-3	CASSQTTVGVSGNTIYF	TGCGCCAGCAGCCAGACTACTGTGGGAGTCTCTGGAAACACCATATATTTT
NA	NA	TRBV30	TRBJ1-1	CAWSVKGPGEAFF	TGTGCCTGGAGTGTAAAGGGTCCCGGGGAAGCTTTCTTT
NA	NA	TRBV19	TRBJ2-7	CASSTTGYLGLVTYEQYF	TGTGCCAGTAGTACGACAGGGTATTTGGGACTAGTCACCTACGAGCAGTACTTC
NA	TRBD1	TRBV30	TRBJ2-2	CAWNRGDTGELFF	TGTGCCTGGAACAGGGGGGATACCGGGGAGCTGTTTTTT
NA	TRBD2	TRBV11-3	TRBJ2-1	CASSLGIAGGQQFF	TGTGCCAGCAGCTTAGGAATAGCGGGAGGGCAGCAGTTCTTC
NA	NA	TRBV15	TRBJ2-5	CATSRDRRQETQYF	TGTGCCACCAGCAGAGATCGGCGGCAAGAGACCCAGTACTTC
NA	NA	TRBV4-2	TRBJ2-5	CASSQAAASVGETQYF	TGTGCCAGCAGCCAAGCAGCTGCTAGCGTGGGGGAGACCCAGTACTTC
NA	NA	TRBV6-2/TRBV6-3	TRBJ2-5	CASSYSTGRRGQQETQYF	TGTGCCAGCAGTTACTCGACAGGAAGGAGGGGCCAACAAGAGACCCAGTACTTC
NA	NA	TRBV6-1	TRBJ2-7	CASSEGGGSSYEQYF	TGTGCCAGCAGTGAAGGTGGGGGAAGCTCCTACGAGCAGTACTTC
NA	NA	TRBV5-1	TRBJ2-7	CASSLETLVGYEQYF	TGCGCCAGCAGCTTGGAAACTTTAGTAGGCTACGAGCAGTACTTC
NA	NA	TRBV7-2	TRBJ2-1	CASSPTGGYTYNEQFF	TGTGCCAGCAGCCCAACTGGGGGGTATACCTACAATGAGCAGTTCTTC
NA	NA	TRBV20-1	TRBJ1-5	CSASTPTGNQPQHF	TGCAGTGCTAGTACGCCCACAGGGAATCAGCCCCAGCATTTT
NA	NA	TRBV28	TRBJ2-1	CASTTSYNEQFF	TGTGCCAGCACCACTTCTTACAATGAGCAGTTCTTC
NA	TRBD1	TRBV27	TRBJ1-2	CASSLTGGSYGYTF	TGTGCCAGCAGTTTAACAGGGGGCAGCTATGGCTACACCTTC
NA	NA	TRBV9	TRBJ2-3	CASSLPSELTTDTQYF	TGTGCCAGCAGCCTACCTTCGGAACTAACAACAGATACGCAGTATTTT
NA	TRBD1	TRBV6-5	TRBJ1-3	CASSRDRGSGNTIYF	TGTGCCAGCAGCCGGGACAGGGGGAGTGGAAACACCATATATTTT
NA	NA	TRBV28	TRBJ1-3	CASSPLINTGNTIYF	TGTGCCAGCAGTCCCCTGATAAACACCGGAAACACCATATATTTT
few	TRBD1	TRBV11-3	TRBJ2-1	CASSPGQGSNEQFF	TGTGCCAGCAGCCCGGGACAGGGGTCCAATGAGCAGTTCTTC
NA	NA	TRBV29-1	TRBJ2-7	CSAVGDTLEQYF	TGCAGCGCCGTGGGGGACACCCTCGAGCAGTACTTC
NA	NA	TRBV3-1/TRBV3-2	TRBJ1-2	CASSQDRTKYGYTF	TGTGCCAGCAGCCAGGACAGAACTAAGTATGGCTACACCTTC
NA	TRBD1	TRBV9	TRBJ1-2	CASSVGAGTGRGIGYGYTF	TGTGCCAGCAGCGTTGGTGCGGGGACAGGGCGAGGGATAGGCTATGGCTACACCTTC
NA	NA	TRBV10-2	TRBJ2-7	CASSEPPLYEQYF	TGCGCCAGCAGTGAACCCCCGCTCTACGAGCAGTACTTC
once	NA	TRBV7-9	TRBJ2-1	CASSLLADEQFF	TGTGCCAGCAGCTTATTGGCGGATGAGCAGTTCTTC
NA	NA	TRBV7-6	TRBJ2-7	CASSSTARTAAVQYF	TGTGCCAGCAGCTCCACCGCGAGGACAGCGGCCGTCCAGTACTTC
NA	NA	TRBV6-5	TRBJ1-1	CASSYSGPMNTEAFF	TGTGCCAGCAGTTACTCAGGGCCAATGAACACTGAAGCTTTCTTT
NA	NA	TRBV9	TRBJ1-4	CASSVDAPGRTGDEKLFF	TGTGCCAGCAGCGTAGATGCCCCAGGGAGGACGGGGGATGAAAAACTGTTTTTT
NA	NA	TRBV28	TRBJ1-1	CASSYQPTEAFF	TGTGCCAGCAGTTACCAGCCCACTGAAGCTTTCTTT
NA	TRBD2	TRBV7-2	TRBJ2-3	CASSLGLAFGLGTDTQYF	TGTGCCAGCAGCTTAGGACTAGCGTTTGGCTTGGGGACAGATACGCAGTATTTT